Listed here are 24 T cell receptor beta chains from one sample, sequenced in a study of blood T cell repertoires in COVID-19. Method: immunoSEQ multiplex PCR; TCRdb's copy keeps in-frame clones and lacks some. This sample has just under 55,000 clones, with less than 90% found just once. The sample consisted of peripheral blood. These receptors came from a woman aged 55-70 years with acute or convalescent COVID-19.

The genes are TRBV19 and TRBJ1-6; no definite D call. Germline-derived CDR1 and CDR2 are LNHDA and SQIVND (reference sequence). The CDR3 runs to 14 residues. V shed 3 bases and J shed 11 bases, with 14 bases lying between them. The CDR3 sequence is CASSIGGLEAPLHF. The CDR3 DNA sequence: TGTGCCAGTAGTATCGGAGGTCTGGAGGCACCCCTCCACTTT.

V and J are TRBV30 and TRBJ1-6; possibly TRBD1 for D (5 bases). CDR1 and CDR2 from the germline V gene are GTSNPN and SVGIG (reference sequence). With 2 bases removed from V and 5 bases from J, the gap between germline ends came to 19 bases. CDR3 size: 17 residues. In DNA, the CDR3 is TGTGCCTGGAGTCCAGGGATGTTCGCATTTAATAATTCACCCCTCCACTTT. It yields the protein CAWSPGMFAFNNSPLHF.

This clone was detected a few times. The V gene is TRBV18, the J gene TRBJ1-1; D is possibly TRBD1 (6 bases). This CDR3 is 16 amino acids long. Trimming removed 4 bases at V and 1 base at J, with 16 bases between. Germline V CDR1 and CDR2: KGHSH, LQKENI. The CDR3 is CASSRSQTGPNTEAFF. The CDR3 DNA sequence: TGTGCCAGCTCACGGAGCCAGACAGGCCCGAACACTGAAGCTTTCTTT.

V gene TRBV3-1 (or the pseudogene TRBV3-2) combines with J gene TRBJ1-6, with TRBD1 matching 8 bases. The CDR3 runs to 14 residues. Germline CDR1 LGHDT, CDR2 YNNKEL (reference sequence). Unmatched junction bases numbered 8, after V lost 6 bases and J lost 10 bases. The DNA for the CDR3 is TGTGCCAGCAGACAAACCGACAGGGGCTCACCCCTCCACTTT. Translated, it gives CASRQTDRGSPLHF.

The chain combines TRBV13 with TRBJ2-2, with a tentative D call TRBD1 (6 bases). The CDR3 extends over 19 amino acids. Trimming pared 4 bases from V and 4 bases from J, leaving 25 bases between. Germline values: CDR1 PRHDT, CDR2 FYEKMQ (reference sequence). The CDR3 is CASSSNHHREGEVTGELFF. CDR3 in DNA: TGTGCCAGCAGCTCGAACCACCATCGAGAGGGGGAAGTCACCGGGGAGCTGTTTTTT. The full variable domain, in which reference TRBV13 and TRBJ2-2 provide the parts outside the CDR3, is AAGVIQSPRHLIKEKRETATLKCYPIPRHDTVYWYQQGPGQDPQFLISFYEKMQSDKGSIPDRFSAQQFSDYHSELNMSSLELGDSALYFCASSSNHHREGEVTGELFFGEGSRLTVL.

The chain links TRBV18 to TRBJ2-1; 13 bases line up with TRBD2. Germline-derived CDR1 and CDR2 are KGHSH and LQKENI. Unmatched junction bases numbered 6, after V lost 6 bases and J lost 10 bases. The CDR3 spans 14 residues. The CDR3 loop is CASSPTSGRGEQFF. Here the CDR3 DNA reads TGTGCCAGCTCTCCAACTAGCGGGAGGGGAGAGCAGTTCTTC.

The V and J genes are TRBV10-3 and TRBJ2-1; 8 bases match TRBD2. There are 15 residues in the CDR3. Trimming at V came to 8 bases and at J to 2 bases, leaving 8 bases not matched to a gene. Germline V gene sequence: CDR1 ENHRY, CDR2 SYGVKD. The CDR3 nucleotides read TGTGCCATCGCGTCTAGCGGGTCAACCTACAATGAGCAGTTCTTC. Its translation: CAIASSGSTYNEQFF.

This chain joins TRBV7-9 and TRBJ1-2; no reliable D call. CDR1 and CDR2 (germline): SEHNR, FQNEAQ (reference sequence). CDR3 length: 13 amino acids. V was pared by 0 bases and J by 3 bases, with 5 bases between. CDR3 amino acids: CASSLAPDYGYTF. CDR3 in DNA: TGTGCCAGCAGCTTAGCGCCAGACTATGGCTACACCTTC.

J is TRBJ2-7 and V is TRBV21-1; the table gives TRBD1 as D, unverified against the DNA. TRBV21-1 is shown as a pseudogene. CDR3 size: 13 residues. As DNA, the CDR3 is TGTGCCAGCACCCGGACAGCGACCTACGAGCAGTACTTC. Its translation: CASTRTATYEQYF.

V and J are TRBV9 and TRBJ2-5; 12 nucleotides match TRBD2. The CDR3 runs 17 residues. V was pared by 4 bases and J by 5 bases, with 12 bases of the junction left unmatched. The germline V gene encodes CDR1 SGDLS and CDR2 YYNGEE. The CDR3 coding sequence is TGTGCCAGCAGCCATCTCGGACTAGCGGGATCCATCGAGACCCAGTACTTC. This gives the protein CASSHLGLAGSIETQYF.

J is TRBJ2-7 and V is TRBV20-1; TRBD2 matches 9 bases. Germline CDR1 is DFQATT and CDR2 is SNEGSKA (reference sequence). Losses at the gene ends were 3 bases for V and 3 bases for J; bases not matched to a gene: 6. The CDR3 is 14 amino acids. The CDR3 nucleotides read TGCAGTGCTAGTCCACCTAGCGGGATCTACGAGCAGTACTTC. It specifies CSASPPSGIYEQYF.

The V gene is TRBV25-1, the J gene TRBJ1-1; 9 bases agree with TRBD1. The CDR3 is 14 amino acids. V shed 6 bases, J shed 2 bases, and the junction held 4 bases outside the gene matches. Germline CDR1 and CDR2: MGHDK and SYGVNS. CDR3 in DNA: TGTGCCAGCAGAGGACAGGGGAGAAACACTGAAGCTTTCTTT. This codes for CASRGQGRNTEAFF.

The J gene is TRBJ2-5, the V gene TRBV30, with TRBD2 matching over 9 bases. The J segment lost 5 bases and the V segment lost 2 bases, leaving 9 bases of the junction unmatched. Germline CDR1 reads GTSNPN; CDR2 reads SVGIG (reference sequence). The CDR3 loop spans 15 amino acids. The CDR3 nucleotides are TGTGCCTGGAGTCGTGGCGGGGGGGCTTGGGAGACCCAGTACTTC. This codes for CAWSRGGGAWETQYF.

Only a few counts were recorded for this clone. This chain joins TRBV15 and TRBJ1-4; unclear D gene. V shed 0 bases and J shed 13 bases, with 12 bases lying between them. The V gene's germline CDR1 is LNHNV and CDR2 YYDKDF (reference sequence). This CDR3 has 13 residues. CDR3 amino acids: CATSRDMSRILFF. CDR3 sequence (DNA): TGTGCCACCAGCAGAGATATGTCGCGGATACTGTTTTTT.

CDR3 sequence (DNA): TGTGCCAGCAGCTTGGCTAGCGGGGGGTTTGATTCTCCAGAGACCCAGTACTTC. Translation gives CASSLASGGFDSPETQYF. V and J are TRBV5-4 and TRBJ2-5; 11 bases are a match to TRBD2. The CDR3 has 18 amino acids. V lost 0 bases, J lost 4 bases, and 11 bases stayed unmatched. Germline V gene data show CDR1 as SGHNT and CDR2 as YYREEE (reference sequence). The entire variable domain, with the rest obtained from reference TRBV5-4 and TRBJ2-5, is as follows: ETGVTQSPTHLIKTRGQQVTLRCSSQSGHNTVSWYQQALGQGPQFIFQYYREEENGRGNFPPRFSGLQFPNYSSELNVNALELDDSALYLCASSLASGGFDSPETQYFGPGTRLLVL.

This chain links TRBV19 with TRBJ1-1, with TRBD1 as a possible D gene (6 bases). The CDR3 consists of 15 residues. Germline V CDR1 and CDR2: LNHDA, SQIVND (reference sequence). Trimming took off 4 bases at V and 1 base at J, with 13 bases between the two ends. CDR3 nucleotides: TGTGCCAGTAGTACGGCGGACAGAAGGAACACTGAAGCTTTCTTT. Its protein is CASSTADRRNTEAFF.

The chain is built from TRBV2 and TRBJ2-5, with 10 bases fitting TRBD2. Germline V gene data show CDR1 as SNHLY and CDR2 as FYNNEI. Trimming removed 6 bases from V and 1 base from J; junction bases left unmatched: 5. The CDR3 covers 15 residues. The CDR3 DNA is TGTGCCAGCAGATTTCCTAGCGGGGGCCAAGAGACCCAGTACTTC. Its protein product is CASRFPSGGQETQYF.

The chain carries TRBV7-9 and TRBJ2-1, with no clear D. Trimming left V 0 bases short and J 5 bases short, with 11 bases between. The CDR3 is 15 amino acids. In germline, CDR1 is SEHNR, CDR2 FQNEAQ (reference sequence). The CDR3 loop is CASSLAHWANNEQFF. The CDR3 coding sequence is TGTGCCAGCAGCTTAGCTCATTGGGCTAACAATGAGCAGTTCTTC.

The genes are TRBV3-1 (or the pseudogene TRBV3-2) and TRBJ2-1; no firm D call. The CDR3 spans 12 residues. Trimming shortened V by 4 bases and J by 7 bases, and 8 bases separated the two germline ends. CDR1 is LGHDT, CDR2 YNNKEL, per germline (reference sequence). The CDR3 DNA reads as TGTGCCAGCAGCCGCACGGTAAATGAGCAGTTCTTC. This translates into CASSRTVNEQFF.

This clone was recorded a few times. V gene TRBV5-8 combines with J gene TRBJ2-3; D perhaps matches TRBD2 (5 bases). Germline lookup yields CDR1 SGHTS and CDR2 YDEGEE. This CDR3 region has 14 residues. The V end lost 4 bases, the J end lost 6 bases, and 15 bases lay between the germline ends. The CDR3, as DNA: TGTGCCAGCAGCCGAAACGGACTCTCGGATACGCAGTATTTT. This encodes CASSRNGLSDTQYF. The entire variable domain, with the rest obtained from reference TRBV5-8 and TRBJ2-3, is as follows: EAGVTQSPTHLIKTRGQQATLRCSPISGHTSVYWYQQALGLGLQFLLWYDEGEERNRGNFPPRFSGRQFPNYSSELNVNALELEDSALYLCASSRNGLSDTQYFGPGTRLTVL.

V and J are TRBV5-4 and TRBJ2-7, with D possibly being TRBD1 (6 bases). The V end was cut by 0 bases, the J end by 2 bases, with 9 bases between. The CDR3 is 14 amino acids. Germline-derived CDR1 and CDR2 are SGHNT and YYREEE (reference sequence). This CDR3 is CASSLGTDTYEQYF. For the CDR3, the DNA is TGTGCCAGCAGCTTGGGGACAGATACCTACGAGCAGTACTTC.

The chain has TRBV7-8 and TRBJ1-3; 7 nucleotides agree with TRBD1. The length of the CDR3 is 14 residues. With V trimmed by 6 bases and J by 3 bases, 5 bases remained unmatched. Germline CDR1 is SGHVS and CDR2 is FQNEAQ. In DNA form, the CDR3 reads TGTGCCAGCAGGAGCAGGGGGAGTGGAAACACCATATATTTT. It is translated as CASRSRGSGNTIYF.

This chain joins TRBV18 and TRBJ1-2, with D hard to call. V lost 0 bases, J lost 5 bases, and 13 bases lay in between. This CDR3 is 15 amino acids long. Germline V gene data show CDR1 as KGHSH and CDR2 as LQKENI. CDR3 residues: CASSPPPPGGYGYTF. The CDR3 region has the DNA TGTGCCAGCTCACCACCACCGCCAGGAGGGTATGGCTACACCTTC. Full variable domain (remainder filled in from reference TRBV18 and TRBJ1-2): NAGVMQNPRHLVRRRGQEARLRCSPMKGHSHVYWYRQLPEEGLKFMVYLQKENIIDESGMPKERFSAEFPKEGPSILRIQQVVRGDSAAYFCASSPPPPGGYGYTFGSGTRLTVV.

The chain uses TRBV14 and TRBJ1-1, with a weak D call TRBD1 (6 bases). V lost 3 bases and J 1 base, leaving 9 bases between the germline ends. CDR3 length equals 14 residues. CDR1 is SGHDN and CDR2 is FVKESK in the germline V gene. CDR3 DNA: TGTGCCAGCAGCCAGCAGGGGAGGAACACTGAAGCTTTCTTT. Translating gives CASSQQGRNTEAFF.